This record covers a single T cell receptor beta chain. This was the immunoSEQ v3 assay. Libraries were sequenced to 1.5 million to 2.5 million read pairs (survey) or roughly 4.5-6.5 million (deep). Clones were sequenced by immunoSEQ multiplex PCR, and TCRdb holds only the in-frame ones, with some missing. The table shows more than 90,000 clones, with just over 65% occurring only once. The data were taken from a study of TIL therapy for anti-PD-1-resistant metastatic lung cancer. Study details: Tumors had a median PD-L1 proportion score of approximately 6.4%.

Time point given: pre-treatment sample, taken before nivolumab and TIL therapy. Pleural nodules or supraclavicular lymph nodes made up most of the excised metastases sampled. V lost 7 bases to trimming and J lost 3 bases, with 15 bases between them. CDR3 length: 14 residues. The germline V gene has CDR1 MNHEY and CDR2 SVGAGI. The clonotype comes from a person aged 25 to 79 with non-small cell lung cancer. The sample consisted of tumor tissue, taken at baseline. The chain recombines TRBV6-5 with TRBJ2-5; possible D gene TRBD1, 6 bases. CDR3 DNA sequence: TGTGCCAGCAATCCGGACAGACTCAAAGAGACCCAGTACTTC. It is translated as CASNPDRLKETQYF.